This T cell receptor beta chain was obtained from a study of OX40 agonist ivuxolimab in advanced cancers. Study-wide points: Low normalized clonal expansion also occurred in some nonresponding patients.

A few counts support this clone. Its cognate antigen is unknown. This CDR3 is 15 amino acids long. V lost 0 bases and J lost 3, with 12 bases in between. Produced via immunoSEQ multiplex PCR; TCRdb's table is partial and in-frame only. The sample includes about 13,000 clones, around 86% of them seen just once. The V call is TRBV23-1, the J call TRBJ2-7; D is undetermined. TRBV23-1 is reported as an ORF; its role is uncertain. Sequenced here: CD4+ or CD8+ T cells sorted from blood, sampled in a trial of the OX40 agonist ivuxolimab. The clonotype originates from an adult with an advanced solid tumor such as melanoma, head and neck, liver or kidney cancer. CDR3 loop: CASSQSHLGSYEQYF. Written as DNA, the CDR3 is TGCGCCAGCAGTCAATCCCACTTAGGCAGCTACGAGCAGTACTTC.